There are a few counts of the clone carrying this TCR beta chain. What it recognizes is unknown. V dropped 0 bases and J dropped 9; count of bases not matched to a gene: 15. The CDR3 has 18 amino acids. Germline-derived CDR1 and CDR2 are SGHRS and YFSETQ. The sample belongs to a study of T-cell reconstitution after alpha-beta-depleted transplantation in children. Study observations and caveats: T-cell numbers and diversity, one year after transplant, stemmed largely from T cells that were newly produced. Expanded graft clones numbering several hundred reportedly gave rise to alpha-beta T cells about two months after transplant.

Using unique molecular identifiers, the investigators prepared the TCRbeta library. TCRdb redid the calling of the PCR reads with MiXCR, one entry per CDR3 protein. The sample has roughly 98,000 distinct CDR3 sequences, around 15% seen once; the top ten hold around 20%. The clonotype was recovered from a male patient aged 2-10 years who had a stem cell transplant for acute lymphoblastic leukemia, so the T cells may come from the graft donor. Specimen: PBMCs, mostly from graft donor cells, collected 180 days after TCRalphabeta/CD19-depleted stem cell transplant. The chain has TRBV5-1 and TRBJ2-1, with 10 positions matching TRBD2. The CDR3 bases are TGCGCCAGCAGCTTGGACCCCTTCGGAGCGGGGGGGCCAACTGAGCAGTTCTTC. Its translation: CASSLDPFGAGGPTEQFF. Full variable domain (outside the CDR3, taken from reference TRBV5-1 and TRBJ2-1): KAGVTQTPRYLIKTRGQQVTLSCSPISGHRSVSWYQQTPGQGLQFLFEYFSETQRNKGNFPGRFSGRQFSNSRSEMNVSTLELGDSALYLCASSLDPFGAGGPTEQFFGPGTRLTVL.